These 10 T cell receptor beta chains came from one sample sequenced in a study of blood T cell repertoires in COVID-19. The method was immunoSEQ multiplex PCR; TCRdb's version includes in-frame clones alone and lacks a portion of them. The repertoire holds 200,000 to 250,000 clones, 70% to 90% seen once, with about a tenth in the top ten. The sample was PBMCs or T cells enriched from blood (not recorded which). Receptor source: a man aged 40-49 years who had recovered from COVID-19.

The chain recombines TRBV5-1 with TRBJ2-7; a weak D match, TRBD2 (7 bases). The germline V and J ends were trimmed by 2 bases and 1 base, with 10 bases remaining between them. The CDR3 is 14 residues long. Looked up from germline, CDR1 is SGHRS and CDR2 is YFSETQ. This CDR3 reads CASSFEGGSYEQYF. CDR3 DNA: TGCGCCAGCAGCTTTGAGGGGGGGTCCTACGAGCAGTACTTC.

The chain is built from TRBV5-1 and TRBJ2-2; D is unresolved. CDR1 SGHRS and CDR2 YFSETQ come from the germline V gene. This CDR3 comprises 14 residues. Trimming pared 5 bases from V and 0 bases from J, leaving 8 bases between. The chain's CDR3 is CASRIQANTGELFF. The CDR3 nucleotides are TGCGCCAGCAGGATCCAGGCGAACACCGGGGAGCTGTTTTTT. Full variable domain (rest looked up from reference TRBV5-1 and TRBJ2-2): KAGVTQTPRYLIKTRGQQVTLSCSPISGHRSVSWYQQTPGQGLQFLFEYFSETQRNKGNFPGRFSGRQFSNSRSEMNVSTLELGDSALYLCASRIQANTGELFFGEGSRLTVL.

The chain is built from TRBV18 and TRBJ1-1; D perhaps matches TRBD1 (6 bases). The CDR3 is made up of 15 amino acids. Deletions cut 0 bases from V and 0 bases from J, with 8 bases between. Germline assignment: CDR1 KGHSH and CDR2 LQKENI. The CDR3 nucleotides read TGTGCCAGCTCACCACCGGGGGACATGAACACTGAAGCTTTCTTT. This encodes CASSPPGDMNTEAFF.

The chain recombines TRBV12-5 with TRBJ2-1, with D possibly being TRBD2 (5 bases). The CDR3 consists of 11 residues. V was pared by 8 bases and J by 7 bases, with 9 bases between. Per germline, CDR1 LGHNT and CDR2 FRNRAP. In nucleotides, the CDR3 is TGTGCTAGTACAACGGGAAATGAGCAGTTCTTC. This gives the protein CASTTGNEQFF.

Worth noting for this clone: This sample also contains other DNA sequences that code for the same CDR3. This chain links TRBV5-6 with TRBJ1-5; the match to TRBD1 covers 8 bases. CDR1 is SGHDT, CDR2 YYEEEE, per germline. Trimming removed 2 bases from V and 4 bases from J; junction bases left unmatched: 2. This CDR3 has 14 residues. The CDR3 sequence is CASSLRQGNQPQHF. The DNA for the CDR3 is TGTGCCAGCAGCTTACGACAGGGGAATCAGCCCCAGCATTTT.

J is TRBJ2-5 and V is TRBV28; D possibly corresponds to TRBD2 (7 bases). V was pared by 6 bases and J by 5 bases, with 19 bases between. This CDR3 spans 15 amino acids. Germline V gene sequence: CDR1 MDHEN, CDR2 SYDVKM. The CDR3 bases are TGTGCCAGCAGACCCTTAGGGGGGGCAGGGGAGACCCAGTACTTC. Amino acids: CASRPLGGAGETQYF.

This clone appeared a few times. The chain joins TRBV19 to TRBJ1-1, with D perhaps TRBD1 (5 bases). This CDR3 region has 14 residues. V lost 2 bases and J 1 base, leaving 8 bases between the germline ends. CDR1 and CDR2 from the germline V gene are LNHDA and SQIVND (reference sequence). The CDR3 reads CASSIRGGNTEAFF. CDR3 DNA: TGTGCCAGTAGTATACGGGGGGGGAACACTGAAGCTTTCTTT.

The chain recombines TRBV5-1 with TRBJ1-1, with 9 positions matching TRBD1. V lost 2 bases to trimming and J lost 1 base; unmatched junction nucleotides: 6. This CDR3 is built from 16 residues. Per the germline V gene, CDR1 is SGHRS and CDR2 is YFSETQ. CDR3 sequence (DNA): TGCGCCAGCAGCTTACAGATGACAGGGGGGAACACTGAAGCTTTCTTT. Amino acid sequence: CASSLQMTGGNTEAFF.

This chain uses TRBV7-2 with TRBJ2-7, with a possible D match to TRBD2 (5 bases). CDR3 size: 13 residues. Trimming removed 6 bases at V and 3 bases at J, with 12 bases between. Germline V lookup: CDR1 SGHTA, CDR2 FQGNSA. The CDR3 protein is CASSARVHYEQYF. CDR3 in DNA: TGTGCCAGCAGTGCGAGGGTGCACTACGAGCAGTACTTC.

A word on this clone: In the same sample, other DNA sequences code for this CDR3. This chain connects TRBV2 to TRBJ1-5; 9 positions match TRBD1. Unmatched junction bases numbered 6, after V lost 6 bases and J lost 6 bases. Germline CDR1 SNHLY, CDR2 FYNNEI. The CDR3 length is 14 residues. Written as DNA, the CDR3 is TGTGCCAGCAGCCTGACAGGGGGTGGTCAGCCCCAGCATTTT. This sequence encodes CASSLTGGGQPQHF.